Sequencing of this TCR beta chain was carried out in a study of shared T cell receptors in the human thymus. Clones were sequenced by immunoSEQ multiplex PCR, and TCRdb holds only the in-frame ones, with some missing. The sample contains about 710,000 clones, about 90% of which appear only once. Trimming shortened V by 1 base and J by 0 bases, and 9 bases separated the two germline ends. Germline-derived CDR1 and CDR2 are SEHNR and FQNEAQ (reference sequence). The CDR3 is 15 amino acids. This same sample was also taken into another study, of human thymus T cells. That study reports: Related work showed strongly overlapping thymic repertoires across unrelated individuals.

This rearrangement joins TRBV7-9 to TRBJ1-1; weak D call: TRBD1 (5 bases). The specimen was thymocytes. The sequence derives from a boy in the first two years of life with a congenital heart defect. The CDR3 DNA sequence: TGTGCCAGCAGCTTAGATGCGGACATGAACACTGAAGCTTTCTTT. Protein: CASSLDADMNTEAFF.